This TCR beta chain originates from a study of T cell responses to AZD1222 COVID-19 vaccine. There are 15 residues in the CDR3. With 4 bases removed from V and 0 bases from J, the gap between germline ends came to 10 bases. Germline values: CDR1 SGHAT, CDR2 FQNNGV. The assay was immunoSEQ multiplex PCR, and TCRdb's table has in-frame clones only and misses some. The sample yields about 130,000 clones, about 90% seen once. As for this clone: Antigen specificity is unknown.

General study points: The study identified only five or six AZD1222 recipients as seropositive at baseline. Close to half of spike-specific TCRs reportedly recognize unmutated variant regions. Donor demographics were predominantly white British with a female majority; clonal diversity may be underestimated. Spike-specific TCR breadth and depth grew following two AZD1222 doses.

The input for sequencing was peripheral blood, taken on day 0 of MenACWY control vaccination. V gene TRBV11-2 combines with J gene TRBJ2-1; D might be TRBD1 (6 bases). The receptor was isolated from an adult in good health. In DNA, the CDR3 is TGTGCCAGCAGCTACGGACAGCCCTCCTACAATGAGCAGTTCTTC. It yields the protein CASSYGQPSYNEQFF.